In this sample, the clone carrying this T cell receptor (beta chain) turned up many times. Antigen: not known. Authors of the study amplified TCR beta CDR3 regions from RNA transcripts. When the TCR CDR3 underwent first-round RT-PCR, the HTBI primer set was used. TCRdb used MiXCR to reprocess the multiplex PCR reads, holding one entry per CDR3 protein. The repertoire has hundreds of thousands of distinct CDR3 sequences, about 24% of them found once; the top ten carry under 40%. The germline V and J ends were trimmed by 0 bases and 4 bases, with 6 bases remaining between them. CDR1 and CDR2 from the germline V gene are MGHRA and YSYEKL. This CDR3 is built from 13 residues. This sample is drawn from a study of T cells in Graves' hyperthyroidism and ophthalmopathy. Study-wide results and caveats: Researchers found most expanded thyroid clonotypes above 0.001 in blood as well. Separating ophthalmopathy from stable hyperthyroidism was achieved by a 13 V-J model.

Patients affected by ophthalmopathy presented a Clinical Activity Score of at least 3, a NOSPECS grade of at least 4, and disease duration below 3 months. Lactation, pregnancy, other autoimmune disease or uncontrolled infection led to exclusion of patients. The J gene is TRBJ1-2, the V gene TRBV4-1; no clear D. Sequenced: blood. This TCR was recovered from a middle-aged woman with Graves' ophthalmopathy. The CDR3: CASSQDPGYGYTF. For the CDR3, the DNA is TGCGCCAGCAGCCAAGATCCCGGCTATGGCTACACCTTC.